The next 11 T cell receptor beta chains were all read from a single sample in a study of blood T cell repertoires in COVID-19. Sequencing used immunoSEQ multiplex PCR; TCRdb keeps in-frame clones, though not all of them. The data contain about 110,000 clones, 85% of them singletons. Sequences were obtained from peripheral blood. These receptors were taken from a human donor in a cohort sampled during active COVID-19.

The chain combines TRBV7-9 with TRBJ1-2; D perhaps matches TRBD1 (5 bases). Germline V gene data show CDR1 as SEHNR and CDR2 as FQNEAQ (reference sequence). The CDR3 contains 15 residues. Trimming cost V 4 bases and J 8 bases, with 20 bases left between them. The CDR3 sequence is CASSSNPGQSLGYTF. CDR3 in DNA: TGTGCCAGCAGCTCCAATCCAGGGCAGTCGCTGGGCTACACCTTC.

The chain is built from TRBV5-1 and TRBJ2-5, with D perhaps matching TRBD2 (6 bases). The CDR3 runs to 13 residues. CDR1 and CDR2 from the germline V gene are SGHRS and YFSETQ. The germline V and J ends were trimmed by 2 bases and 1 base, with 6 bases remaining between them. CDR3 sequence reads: CASSFSGQETQYF. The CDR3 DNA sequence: TGCGCCAGCAGCTTTAGCGGCCAAGAGACCCAGTACTTC.

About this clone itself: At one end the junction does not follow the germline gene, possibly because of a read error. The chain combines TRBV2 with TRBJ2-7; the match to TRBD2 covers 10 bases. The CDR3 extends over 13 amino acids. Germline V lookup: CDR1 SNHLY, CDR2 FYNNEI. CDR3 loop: CASSDYSGGLKIF. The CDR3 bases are TGTGCCAGCAGTGACTATAGCGGGGGGCTTAAAATTTTC. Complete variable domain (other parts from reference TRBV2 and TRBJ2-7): EPEVTQTPSHQVTQMGQEVILRCVPISNHLYFYWYRQILGQKVEFLVSFYNNEISEKSEIFDDQFSVERPDGSNFTLKIRSTKLEDSAMYFCASSDYSGGLKIFGPGTRLTVT.

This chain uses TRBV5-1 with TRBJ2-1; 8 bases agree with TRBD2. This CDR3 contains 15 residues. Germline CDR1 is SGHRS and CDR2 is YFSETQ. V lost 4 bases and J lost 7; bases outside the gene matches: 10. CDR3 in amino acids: CASSLDGGAWNEQFF. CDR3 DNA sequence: TGCGCCAGCAGCCTTGACGGGGGGGCCTGGAATGAGCAGTTCTTC.

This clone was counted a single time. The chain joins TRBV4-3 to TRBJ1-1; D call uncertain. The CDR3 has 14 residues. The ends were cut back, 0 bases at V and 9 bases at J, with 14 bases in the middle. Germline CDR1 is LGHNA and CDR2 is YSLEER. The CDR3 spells CASSQEIPGRKAFF. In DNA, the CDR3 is TGCGCCAGCAGCCAAGAAATTCCAGGCAGGAAAGCTTTCTTT.

The chain's CDR3 is CASSYSDGSTEAFF. The CDR3 coding sequence is TGTGCCAGCAGTTACTCAGACGGGAGCACTGAAGCTTTCTTT. V gene TRBV6-5 combines with J gene TRBJ1-1, with D hard to call. Germline V gives CDR1 MNHEY, CDR2 SVGAGI. V was pared by 0 bases and J by 4 bases, with 9 bases between. This CDR3 region has 14 residues.

The CDR3 sequence: CASSPGGPFHEQFF. The CDR3 nucleotides are TGTGCCAGCAGTCCGGGGGGGCCTTTCCATGAGCAGTTCTTC. The V and J genes are TRBV14 and TRBJ2-1; 8 nucleotides agree with TRBD2. CDR3 length equals 14 residues. The V gene's germline CDR1 is SGHDN and CDR2 FVKESK. The V gene end was trimmed by 6 bases and the J gene end by 8 bases; junction bases not matched to a gene: 9.

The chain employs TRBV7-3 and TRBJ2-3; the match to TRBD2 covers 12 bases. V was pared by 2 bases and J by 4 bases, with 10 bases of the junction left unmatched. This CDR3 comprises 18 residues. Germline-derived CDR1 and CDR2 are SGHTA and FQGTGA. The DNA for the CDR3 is TGTGCCAGCAGCTTATTTGGCCCTAGCGGGGGGGCCCCAGATACGCAGTATTTT. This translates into CASSLFGPSGGAPDTQYF.

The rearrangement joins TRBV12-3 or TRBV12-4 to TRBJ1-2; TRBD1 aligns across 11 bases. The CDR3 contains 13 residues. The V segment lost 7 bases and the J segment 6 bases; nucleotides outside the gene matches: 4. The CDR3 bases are TGTGCCAGCAACCCGGGACAGGGGGATGGCTACACCTTC. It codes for CASNPGQGDGYTF.

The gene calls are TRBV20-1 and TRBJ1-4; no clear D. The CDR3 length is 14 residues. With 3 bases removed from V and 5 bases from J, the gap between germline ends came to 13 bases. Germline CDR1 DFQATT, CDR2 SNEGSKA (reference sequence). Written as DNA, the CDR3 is TGCAGTGCTAGTTCTCCGTACGGGAATGAAAAACTGTTTTTT. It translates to CSASSPYGNEKLFF.

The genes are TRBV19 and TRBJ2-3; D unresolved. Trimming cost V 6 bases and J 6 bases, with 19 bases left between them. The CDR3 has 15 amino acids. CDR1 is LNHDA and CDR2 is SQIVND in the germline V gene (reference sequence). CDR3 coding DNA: TGTGCCAGTAGCCCTAACCCCCTATCTTGGGATACGCAGTATTTT. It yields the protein CASSPNPLSWDTQYF.